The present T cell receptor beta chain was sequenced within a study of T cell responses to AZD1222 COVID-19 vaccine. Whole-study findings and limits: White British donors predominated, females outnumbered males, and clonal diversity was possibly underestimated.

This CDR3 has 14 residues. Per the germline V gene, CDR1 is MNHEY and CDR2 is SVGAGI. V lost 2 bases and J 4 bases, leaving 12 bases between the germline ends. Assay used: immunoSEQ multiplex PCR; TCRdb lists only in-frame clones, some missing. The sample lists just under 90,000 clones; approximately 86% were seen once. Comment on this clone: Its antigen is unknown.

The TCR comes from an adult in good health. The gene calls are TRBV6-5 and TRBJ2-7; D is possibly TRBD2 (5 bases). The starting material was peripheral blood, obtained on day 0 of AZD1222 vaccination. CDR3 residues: CASSYAQEEYEQYF. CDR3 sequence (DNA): TGTGCCAGCAGTTACGCCCAGGAGGAATACGAGCAGTACTTC.